Detailed here is one TCR beta chain. These data come from a study of molecular identifiers for immune sequencing clone quantification. One entry per CDR3 protein results from TCRdb running MiXCR on the PCR reads. The top ten clones hold about 0.81% of a sample with about 320,000 distinct CDR3 sequences, 20% to 25% of them seen once. The clonotype originates from a human donor in good health. Some libraries in this study had Jurkat cell RNA spiked in. What was sequenced was naive CD8+ T cells from blood, with Jurkat cell RNA spiked in. Subset reported: FACS-sorted CD8+CD4-CCR7+CD45RA+ naive T cells.

As DNA, the CDR3 is TGTGCCAGCAGTCTCTATGACAGGGCTGGGGCCAACGTCCTGACTTTC. It codes for CASSLYDRAGANVLTF. The rearrangement uses TRBV12-3 or TRBV12-4 and TRBJ2-6; 7 bases line up with TRBD1. V was clipped by 5 bases and J by 2 bases; unmatched bases: 6. The CDR3 is made up of 16 amino acids.